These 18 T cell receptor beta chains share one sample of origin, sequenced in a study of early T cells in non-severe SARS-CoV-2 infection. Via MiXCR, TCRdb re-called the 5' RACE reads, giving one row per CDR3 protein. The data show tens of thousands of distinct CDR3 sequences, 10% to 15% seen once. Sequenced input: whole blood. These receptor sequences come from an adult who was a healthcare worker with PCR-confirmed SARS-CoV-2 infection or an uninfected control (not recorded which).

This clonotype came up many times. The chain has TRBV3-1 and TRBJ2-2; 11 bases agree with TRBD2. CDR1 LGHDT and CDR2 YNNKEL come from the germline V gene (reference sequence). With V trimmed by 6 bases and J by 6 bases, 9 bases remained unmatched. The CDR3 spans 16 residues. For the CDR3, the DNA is TGTGCCAGCAGGCGGATAGCGGGAGGGCACTCCGGGGAGCTGTTTTTT. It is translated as CASRRIAGGHSGELFF.

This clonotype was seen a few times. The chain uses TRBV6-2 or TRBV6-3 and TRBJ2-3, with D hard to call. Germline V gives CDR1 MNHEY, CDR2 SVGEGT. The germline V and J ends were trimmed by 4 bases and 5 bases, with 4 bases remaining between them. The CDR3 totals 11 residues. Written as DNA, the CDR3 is TGTGCCAGCAGTTGGAGAGATACGCAGTATTTT. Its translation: CASSWRDTQYF.

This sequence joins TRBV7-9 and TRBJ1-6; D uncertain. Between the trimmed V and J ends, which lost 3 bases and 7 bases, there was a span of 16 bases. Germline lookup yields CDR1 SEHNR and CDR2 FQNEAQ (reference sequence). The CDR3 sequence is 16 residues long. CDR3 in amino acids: CASSLQTRILNSPLHF. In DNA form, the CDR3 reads TGTGCCAGCAGCTTGCAAACTCGGATTCTCAATTCACCCCTCCACTTT.

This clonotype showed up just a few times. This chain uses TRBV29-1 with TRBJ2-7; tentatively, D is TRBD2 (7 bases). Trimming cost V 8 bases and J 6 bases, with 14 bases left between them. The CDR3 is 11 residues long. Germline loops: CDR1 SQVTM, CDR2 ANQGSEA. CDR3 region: CSSWGGGEQYF. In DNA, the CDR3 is TGCAGCTCCTGGGGGGGCGGCGAGCAGTACTTC.

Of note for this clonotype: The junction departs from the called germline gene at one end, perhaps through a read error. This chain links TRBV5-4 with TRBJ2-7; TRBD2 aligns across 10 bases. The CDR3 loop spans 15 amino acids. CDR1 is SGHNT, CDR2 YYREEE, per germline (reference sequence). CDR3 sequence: CASSTRTSGNYKQYF. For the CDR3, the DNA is TGTGCCAGCAGCACAAGGACTAGCGGAAACTACAAGCAGTACTTC.

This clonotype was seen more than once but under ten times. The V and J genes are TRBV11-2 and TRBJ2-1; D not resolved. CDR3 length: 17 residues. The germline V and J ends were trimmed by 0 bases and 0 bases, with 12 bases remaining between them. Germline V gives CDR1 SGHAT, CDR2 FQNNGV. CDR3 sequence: CASSLERRLSSYNEQFF. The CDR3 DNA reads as TGTGCCAGCAGCTTAGAACGGAGATTAAGCTCCTACAATGAGCAGTTCTTC.

The CDR3 sequence is CASSGGMNTEAFF. Written as DNA, the CDR3 is TGTGCCAGCAGTGGGGGCATGAACACTGAAGCTTTCTTT. The chain recombines TRBV2 with TRBJ1-1; the D gene is possibly TRBD1 (5 bases). This CDR3 contains 13 residues. Trimming took off 4 bases at V and 0 bases at J, with 6 bases between the two ends. The germline CDR1 and CDR2 sequences are SNHLY and FYNNEI.

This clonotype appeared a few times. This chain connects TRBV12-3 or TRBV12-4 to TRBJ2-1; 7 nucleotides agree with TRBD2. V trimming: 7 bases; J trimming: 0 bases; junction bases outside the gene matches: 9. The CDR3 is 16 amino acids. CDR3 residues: CASTQSGGTSYNEQFF. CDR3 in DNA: TGTGCCAGCACCCAATCCGGGGGGACCTCCTACAATGAGCAGTTCTTC.

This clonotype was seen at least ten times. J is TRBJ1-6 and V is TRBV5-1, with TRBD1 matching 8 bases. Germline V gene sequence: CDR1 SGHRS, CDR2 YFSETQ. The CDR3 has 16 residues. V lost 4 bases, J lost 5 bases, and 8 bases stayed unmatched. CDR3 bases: TGCGCCAGCAGCAGGCTGGGACAGGACCATAATTCACCCCTCCACTTT. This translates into CASSRLGQDHNSPLHF.

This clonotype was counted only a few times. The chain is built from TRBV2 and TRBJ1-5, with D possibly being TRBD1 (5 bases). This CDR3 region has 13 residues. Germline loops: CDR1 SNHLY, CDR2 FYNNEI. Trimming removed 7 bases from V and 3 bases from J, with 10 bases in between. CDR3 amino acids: CASISGFNQPQHF. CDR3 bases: TGTGCCAGCATCTCAGGGTTCAATCAGCCCCAGCATTTT.

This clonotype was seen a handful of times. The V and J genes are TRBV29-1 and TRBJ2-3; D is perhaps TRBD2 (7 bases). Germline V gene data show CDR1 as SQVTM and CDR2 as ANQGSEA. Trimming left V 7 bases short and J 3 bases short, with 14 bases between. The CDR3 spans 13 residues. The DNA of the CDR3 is TGCAGCGCCGATGAGGGGGGGACAGATACGCAGTATTTT. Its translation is CSADEGGTDTQYF.

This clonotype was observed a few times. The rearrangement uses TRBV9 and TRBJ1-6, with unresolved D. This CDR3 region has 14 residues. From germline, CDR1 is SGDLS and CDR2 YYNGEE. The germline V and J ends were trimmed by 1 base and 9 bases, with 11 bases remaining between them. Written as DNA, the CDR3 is TGTGCCAGCAGCGTATTACCGGGTAGTTCACCCCTCCACTTT. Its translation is CASSVLPGSSPLHF.

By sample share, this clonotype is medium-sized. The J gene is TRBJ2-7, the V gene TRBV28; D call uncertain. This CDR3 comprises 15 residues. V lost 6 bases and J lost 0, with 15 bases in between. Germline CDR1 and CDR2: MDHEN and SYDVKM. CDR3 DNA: TGTGCCAGCAGCCTCCCGGTTGGACGCTCCTACGAGCAGTACTTC. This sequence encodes CASSLPVGRSYEQYF.

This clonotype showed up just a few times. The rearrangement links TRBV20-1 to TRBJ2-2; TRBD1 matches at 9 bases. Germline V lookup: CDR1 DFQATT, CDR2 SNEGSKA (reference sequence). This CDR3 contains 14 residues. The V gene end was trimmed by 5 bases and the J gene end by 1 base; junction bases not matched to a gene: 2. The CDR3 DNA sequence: TGCAGTGCTTACAGGGGGCGGAACACCGGGGAGCTGTTTTTT. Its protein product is CSAYRGRNTGELFF.

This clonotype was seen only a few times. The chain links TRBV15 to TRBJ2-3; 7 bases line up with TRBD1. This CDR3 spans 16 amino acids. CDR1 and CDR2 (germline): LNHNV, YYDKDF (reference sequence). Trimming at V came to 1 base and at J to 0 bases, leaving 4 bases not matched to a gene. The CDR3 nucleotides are TGTGCCACCAGCAGAGGACAGGGAGCTAGCACAGATACGCAGTATTTT. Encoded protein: CATSRGQGASTDTQYF.

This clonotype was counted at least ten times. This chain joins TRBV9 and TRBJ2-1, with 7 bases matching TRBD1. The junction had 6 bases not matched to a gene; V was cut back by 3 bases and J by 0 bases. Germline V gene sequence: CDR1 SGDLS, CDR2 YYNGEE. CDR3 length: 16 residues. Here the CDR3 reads CASSEGALSSYNEQFF. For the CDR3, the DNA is TGTGCCAGCAGCGAGGGGGCCCTTAGCTCCTACAATGAGCAGTTCTTC.

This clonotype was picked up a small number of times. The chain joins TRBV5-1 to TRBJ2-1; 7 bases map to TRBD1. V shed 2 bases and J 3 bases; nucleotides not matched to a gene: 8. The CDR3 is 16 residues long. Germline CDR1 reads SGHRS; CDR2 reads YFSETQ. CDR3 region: CASSLGRTGNYNEQFF. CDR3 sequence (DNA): TGCGCCAGCAGCTTAGGTCGGACAGGAAACTACAATGAGCAGTTCTTC.

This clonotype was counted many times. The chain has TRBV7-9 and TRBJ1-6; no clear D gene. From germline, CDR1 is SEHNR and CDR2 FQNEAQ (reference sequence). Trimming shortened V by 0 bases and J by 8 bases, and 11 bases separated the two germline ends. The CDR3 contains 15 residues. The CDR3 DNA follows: TGTGCCAGCAGCTTAGCGGCTATTCTGGATTCACCCCTCCACTTT. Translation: CASSLAAILDSPLHF.